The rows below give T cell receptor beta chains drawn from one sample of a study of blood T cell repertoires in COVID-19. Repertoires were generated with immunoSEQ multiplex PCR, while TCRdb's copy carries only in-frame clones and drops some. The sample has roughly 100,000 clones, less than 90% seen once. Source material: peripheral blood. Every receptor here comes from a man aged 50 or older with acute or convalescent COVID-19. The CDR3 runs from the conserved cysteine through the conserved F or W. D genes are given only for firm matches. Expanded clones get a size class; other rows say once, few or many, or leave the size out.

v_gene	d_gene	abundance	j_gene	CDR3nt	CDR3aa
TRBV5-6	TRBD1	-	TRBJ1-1	TGTGCCAGCAGCCGACAGGGGTGGACTGAAGCTTTCTTT	CASSRQGWTEAFF
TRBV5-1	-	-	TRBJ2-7	TGCGCCAGCAGCTTGGGCCTGGTGGCAGAGCAGTACTTC	CASSLGLVAEQYF
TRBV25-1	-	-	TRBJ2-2	TGTGCCAGCAGTGTAAACACCGGGGAGCTGTTTTTT	CASSVNTGELFF
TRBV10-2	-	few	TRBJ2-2	TGCGCCAGTGGCGGCAGGAACACCGGGGAGCTGTTTTTT	CASGGRNTGELFF
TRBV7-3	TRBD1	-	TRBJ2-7	TGTGCCAGCAGCGCCGGACAGGGTGTTAATGAGCAGTACTTC	CASSAGQGVNEQYF
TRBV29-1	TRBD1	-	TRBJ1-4	TGCAGCGTGAGACAGGGTGGCGATGAAAAACTGTTTTTT	CSVRQGGDEKLFF
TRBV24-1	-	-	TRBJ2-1	TGTGCCACCGGAGCCTACAACAATGAGCAGTTCTTC	CATGAYNNEQFF
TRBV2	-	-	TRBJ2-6	TGTGCCAGCAACACAGGGCCTGGGGCCAACGTCCTGACTTTC	CASNTGPGANVLTF
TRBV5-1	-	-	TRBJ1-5	TGCGCCAGCAGCTTGGGCGGGCAGGGCAATCAGCCCCAGCATTTT	CASSLGGQGNQPQHF
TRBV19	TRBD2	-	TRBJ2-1	TGTGCCAGTAGTCCCAGCGGGAGGGTCTACAATGAGCAGTTCTTC	CASSPSGRVYNEQFF
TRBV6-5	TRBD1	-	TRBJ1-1	TGTGCCAGCAGTACAGGTAGGGACAGGGAAGCTTTCTTT	CASSTGRDREAFF
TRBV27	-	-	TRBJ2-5	TGTGCCAGCAGTTTAAACCAGGCCCCAGGGACCCAGTACTTC	CASSLNQAPGTQYF
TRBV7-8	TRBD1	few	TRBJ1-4	TGTGCCAGCAGCCCGACAGGGCGTAATGAAAAACTGTTTTTT	CASSPTGRNEKLFF
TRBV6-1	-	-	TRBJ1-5	TGTGCCAGCAGTGAACTCCAGGGCCTCAATCAGCCCCAGCATTTT	CASSELQGLNQPQHF
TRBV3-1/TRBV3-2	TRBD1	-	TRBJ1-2	TGTGCCAGCAGTCACAGGGGGCTCAATGGCTACACCTTC	CASSHRGLNGYTF
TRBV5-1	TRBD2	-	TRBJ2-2	TGCGCCAGCAGCATTGGACTAGCGGGGCCCGGGGAGCTGTTTTTT	CASSIGLAGPGELFF
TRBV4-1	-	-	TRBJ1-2	TGCGCCAGCAGCCAAGTTCTCGCCAGCGAAAACTATGGCTACACCTTC	CASSQVLASENYGYTF
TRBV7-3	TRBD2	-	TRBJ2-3	TGTGCCAGCAGCTTAGCGGGAGGGAGCACAGATACGCAGTATTTT	CASSLAGGSTDTQYF
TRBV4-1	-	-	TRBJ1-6	TGCGCCAGCAGCCAATCTAAGGGGTCCCCTAATTCACCCCTCCACTTT	CASSQSKGSPNSPLHF
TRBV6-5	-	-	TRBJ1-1	TGTGCCAGCAGCTGGACTGGGAACACTGAAGCTTTCTTT	CASSWTGNTEAFF
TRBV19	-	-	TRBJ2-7	TGTGCCAGTAGTATTTCGCGGGGAGCCTACGAGCAGTACTTC	CASSISRGAYEQYF
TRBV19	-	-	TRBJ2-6	TGTGCCAGTATCTCAGGCCTCTCTGGGGCCAACGTCCTGACTTTC	CASISGLSGANVLTF
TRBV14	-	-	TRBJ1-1	TGTGCCAGCAGCCTACGCACAGGCGTGAACACTGAAGCTTTCTTT	CASSLRTGVNTEAFF
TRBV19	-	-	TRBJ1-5	TGTGCCAGTAGTAGGGAGGTCACCTTACCTAGCAATCAGCCCCAGCATTTT	CASSREVTLPSNQPQHF
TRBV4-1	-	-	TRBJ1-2	TGCGCCAGCAGCCAAGACGTAGAGACAGGCGTTTTCTATGGCTACACCTTC	CASSQDVETGVFYGYTF
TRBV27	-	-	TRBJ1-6	TGTGCCAGCAGTTTATTGGGCGGACAGAGCTCCTATAATTCACCCCTCCACTTT	CASSLLGGQSSYNSPLHF